The present entry profiles one TCR beta chain with its context. The antigen is not known. This specimen comes from a study of cytomegalovirus exposure and HLA in healthy donors. The germline V gene has CDR1 SEHNR and CDR2 FQNEAQ (reference sequence). This CDR3 is 14 amino acids long. The V gene end was trimmed by 2 bases and the J gene end by 6 bases; junction bases not matched to a gene: 2. Study-level points and caveats: Among TCR beta chains of equal frequency, HLA-associated ones were more clonally expanded in a later analysis.

It was with 60 Vbeta and 13 Jbeta primers that the PCR ran. Only in-frame clones appear in the TCRdb table, and some are missing; sequencing was by immunoSEQ multiplex PCR. The table includes hundreds of thousands of clones, about 75% detected once. The specimen was PBMCs. This clonotype originated in a woman in her 30s in good health and CMV-seronegative. The chain recombines TRBV7-9 with TRBJ2-1, with 9 positions matching TRBD2. The CDR3: CASSLTTSGNEQFF. The CDR3 DNA reads as TGTGCCAGCAGCTTAACGACTAGCGGCAATGAGCAGTTCTTC.